This paragraph reports one T cell receptor (beta chain). In the source study's methods: Estimated nucleated cell counts came from reference gene primer amplification. This table comes from immunoSEQ multiplex PCR, and its TCRdb copy is limited to in-frame clones, with some not included. V and J calls and clone size come straight from that table; D and trimming were deduced from the DNA. The sample carries 52,000 or so clones, 78% recorded once. The data derive from a study of blood T cell repertoires in COVID-19. Study-level background: COVID-19 samples collected from the United States, Italy and Spain covered acute and convalescent phases. T cells, B-cell-depleted T cells, or PBMCs provided the cDNA or gDNA that served as material.

V was shortened by 6 bases and J by 5 bases, with 13 bases between the two germline ends. Germline loops: CDR1 SGHTA, CDR2 FQGTGA. The CDR3 is 13 residues long. The source material was peripheral blood. The V and J genes are TRBV7-3 and TRBJ2-5; a possible D gene is TRBD1 (6 bases). The TCR sequence derives from a human donor in a cohort sampled during active COVID-19. The chain's CDR3 is CASRSTGSETQYF. The CDR3 DNA is TGTGCCAGCAGATCTACAGGGAGCGAGACCCAGTACTTC. The full variable domain, with the rest looked up from reference TRBV7-3 and TRBJ2-5, is GAGVSQTPSNKVTEKGKYVELRCDPISGHTALYWYRQSLGQGPEFLIYFQGTGAADDSGLPNDRFFAVRPEGSVSTLKIQRTERGDSAVYLCASRSTGSETQYFGPGTRLLVL.